This T cell receptor beta chain was captured by sequencing in a study of PD-L1 blockade in urothelial cancer. The sample holds one count of this clone. Patient sample counts ranged from 1 to 8, pretreatment and on-treatment. Measured with immunoSEQ multiplex PCR; TCRdb has only the in-frame clones, and not every one. Altogether about 82,000 clones are present, 90% being singletons, with the ten largest covering 9.4%. This CDR3 has 14 residues. Germline lookup yields CDR1 LNHDA and CDR2 SQIVND (reference sequence). The V end lost 7 bases, the J end lost 0 bases, and 11 bases lay between the germline ends.

This sequence originates from a man between 60 and 70 years old with urothelial cancer. The sequenced sample was PBMCs, obtained around atezolizumab (anti-PD-L1) treatment. The chain uses TRBV19 and TRBJ2-3; weak D call: TRBD1 (5 bases). CDR3 residues: CASTVAGSTDTQYF. The CDR3, as DNA: TGTGCCAGTACCGTAGCAGGGAGCACAGATACGCAGTATTTT.